These T cell receptor beta chains were read from a single sample in a study of esophageal squamous cell carcinoma under preoperative chemotherapy. MiXCR, applied by TCRdb to the PCR reads, yields one record per CDR3 protein. The sample has around 12,000 distinct CDR3 sequences; around half are singletons. The specimen was obtained from a patient given preoperative chemotherapy. These receptors originate from a human donor with esophageal squamous cell carcinoma. The donor label of this sample is uncertain. CDR3s include the opening cysteine and the closing phenylalanine or tryptophan. A D gene is named only where the DNA matches it firmly. Size tells how often a clone was seen (once, few, many) or the class of an expanded clone, and some rows leave it out.

j_call d_call v_call clone_size cdr3_nt cdr3_aa
TRBJ2-2 TRBD1 TRBV6-1 medium-sized TGTGCCAGCAGTCTTCGGACAGGGACGAACACCGGGGAGCTGTTTTTT CASSLRTGTNTGELFF
TRBJ2-7 TRBD1 TRBV6-5 few TGTGCCAGCAGTTACTCTGGGACAGGGACTACCTACGAGCAGTACTTC CASSYSGTGTTYEQYF
TRBJ2-4 - TRBV6-1 many TGTGCCAGCAGTAGGCCGGAGGGCCTTTACAATGAGCAGTACTTC CASSRPEGLYNEQYF
TRBJ2-3 - TRBV10-3 few TGTGCGGGTTTGAGAGGCAAAGACATTCAGTATTTT CAGLRGKDIQYF
TRBJ2-1 - TRBV5-1 few TGCGCCAGCAGCTCGGGACATGCCGCAGGGGAGCAGTTCTTC CASSSGHAAGEQFF
TRBJ2-7 TRBD2 TRBV6-1 - TGTGCCAGCAGTGTTGTAGCGGGAGACTACGAGCAGTACTTC CASSVVAGDYEQYF
TRBJ2-1 TRBD1 TRBV6-4 few TGTGCCAGCAGTCGCCAGGGGGCACTCAATGAGCAGTTCTTC CASSRQGALNEQFF
TRBJ2-3 - TRBV5-1 - TGCGCCAGCAGCACCCCCCGGACGGCTGTGAGCACAGAGAAGCAGTATTTT CASSTPRTAVSTEKQYF
TRBJ2-1 TRBD2 TRBV6-1 - TGTGCCAGCAGTGTCTCTCTAGCGGGAGGTGGGAATGAGCAGTTCTTC CASSVSLAGGGNEQFF
TRBJ2-2 - TRBV6-4 - TGTGCCAGCAGGACCCCCGGGGTGGTGAGCACCGGGGAGCTGTTTTTT CASRTPGVVSTGELFF
TRBJ2-5 TRBD2 TRBV6-1 - TGTGCCAGCAGTGTCGGGGGGAGTGGCAAAGAGACGCAGTACTTC CASSVGGSGKETQYF
TRBJ2-2 - TRBV10-3 once TGTGCCATCACTTCGAGTGACACCGGGGAGCTGTTTTTT CAITSSDTGELFF
TRBJ2-5 TRBD1 TRBV7-6 medium-sized TGTGCCAGCAGCGGAAGCAGGGGGCGCCAAGAGACCCAGTACTTC CASSGSRGRQETQYF
TRBJ2-1 TRBD2 TRBV6-4 - TGTGCCAGCAGTGAATCTAGCGGGGTCCCGGAGCAGTTCTTC CASSESSGVPEQFF
TRBJ2-1 TRBD1 TRBV10-3 - TGTGCCACCACAGGGGGCGGGTATGAGCAGTTCTTC CATTGGGYEQFF
TRBJ2-3 - TRBV6-1 - TGTGCCAGGGAGCGGCGGGCCACAAATATTCAGTATTTT CARERRATNIQYF
TRBJ2-5 TRBD1 TRBV7-7 few TGTGCTAGCAGCCAAAGATACATGGGACAGGGGGAGACCCAGTACTTC CASSQRYMGQGETQYF
TRBJ1-2 - TRBV4-2 - TGTGCCAGCAGCCAAGAATCCGCTGGCTACACCTTC CASSQESAGYTF
TRBJ2-3 TRBD2 TRBV7-9 - TGTGCCAGCAGCCCCGGGGGGGATACGCAGTATTTT CASSPGGDTQYF
TRBJ2-2 TRBD2 TRBV4-1 - TGCGCCAGCAGCCTTGACCCCAGGCTAGCGGGGGCCGGGGAGCTGTTTTTT CASSLDPRLAGAGELFF
TRBJ2-2 - TRBV24-1 - TGTGCCACCAGTGATTCAAGGACAGAGAACACCGGGGAGCTGTTTTTT CATSDSRTENTGELFF
TRBJ2-3 - TRBV6-1 - TGTGCCAGCAACCAGGGTTTCTCCTCAGATACGCAGTATTTT CASNQGFSSDTQYF
TRBJ1-2 TRBD1 TRBV12-3/TRBV12-4 - TGTGCCAGCAGTTTCCGGGACAGGCCCTACTATGGCTACACCTTC CASSFRDRPYYGYTF
TRBJ2-3 TRBD1 TRBV6-1 - TGTGCCAGCAGTAAGCCTTCGGGTTTGGACAAGGGGGCCACAGATACGCAGTATTTT CASSKPSGLDKGATDTQYF
TRBJ2-3 TRBD1 TRBV6-1 few TGTGCCAGCAGAGAACAGGGGAGTGGCACAGATACGCAGTATTTT CASREQGSGTDTQYF
TRBJ2-1 - TRBV6-1 - TGTGCCAGCAGTGCTGACTGGACCAACTCCTACAATGAGCAGTTCTTC CASSADWTNSYNEQFF
TRBJ2-1 TRBD2 TRBV6-1 - TGTGCCAGCAGATCAAATAGCGGGGCCGGTTACAATGAGCAGTTCTTC CASRSNSGAGYNEQFF
TRBJ2-5 TRBD2 TRBV3-1 - TGTGCCAGCAGCCAAGTTTTGTCCGGGACTAGCGGGAAGGAGACCCAGTACTTC CASSQVLSGTSGKETQYF
TRBJ2-7 TRBD1 TRBV10-3 - TGTGCCACCAGGACAGGGGGCTACAATGAGCAGTACTTC CATRTGGYNEQYF
TRBJ2-1 - TRBV6-1 medium-sized TGTGCCAGCAGTGAAGGCAGAAACAATGAGCAGTTCTTC CASSEGRNNEQFF
TRBJ2-5 - TRBV6-1 few TGTGCCAGCTCGTGGGGGAATGAGCAGTACTTC CASSWGNEQYF
TRBJ2-1 - TRBV30 - TGTGCCTGGAGTCCACGAAGGGCCTCTAGCCCAGGTGAGCAGTTCTTC CAWSPRRASSPGEQFF
TRBJ2-7 - TRBV6-1 few TGTGCCAGCAGCGTGGAGAAGGGCCTTAATTACGAGCAGTACTTC CASSVEKGLNYEQYF
TRBJ2-3 TRBD1 TRBV6-5 few TGTGCCAGCAGTTCTCTGACAGTCCCAGGGGGTCTTAGCACAGATACGCAGTATTTT CASSSLTVPGGLSTDTQYF
TRBJ2-1 - TRBV27 - TGTGCCAGCAGTTTTTACGGGTCCTCCTACAATGAGCAGTTCTTC CASSFYGSSYNEQFF
TRBJ2-5 TRBD2 TRBV6-5 - TGTGCCAGCAGTTACTCGAACGTTCTAGCGGGAGACGGAAAGACCCTGAACTTC CASSYSNVLAGDGKTLNF
TRBJ2-1 - TRBV6-1 medium-sized TGTGCCAGCGGCCGGGACTGGGTTGCCTACGAGCAGTTCTTC CASGRDWVAYEQFF
TRBJ2-1 TRBD2 TRBV7-6 - TGTGCCAGCAGCTCCAGCGTTAGCGGGGGGGCCGGCGATGCGCAGTTCTTC CASSSSVSGGAGDAQFF
TRBJ2-7 TRBD2 TRBV6-5 - TGTGCCAGCAGTTACTCTAGCGGGGGGGCCTACGAGCAGTACTTC CASSYSSGGAYEQYF
TRBJ1-6 - TRBV6-1 - TGTGCCAGCAGTGAAGACGAAGCGTATAATTCACCCCTCCACTTT CASSEDEAYNSPLHF
TRBJ1-5 - TRBV5-8 - TGTGCCAGCAGCTGGAGAATGGGTCAGCCCCAGCATTTT CASSWRMGQPQHF
TRBJ2-1 TRBD1 TRBV6-1 - TGTGCCAGCAGCCCGATAGGGGGCAATGAGCAGTTTTTT CASSPIGGNEQFF
TRBJ1-1 - TRBV6-5 medium-sized TGTGCCAGCAGTTTCACCCAGAACACTGAAGCTTTCTTT CASSFTQNTEAFF
TRBJ2-2 - TRBV6-1 - TGTGCCAGCAGTGGCTGTGCGATATACGGGGAGCTGTTTTTT CASSGCAIYGELFF
TRBJ2-2 - TRBV6-1 - TGTGCCAGCAGGCCCAGGGGGGACACCGGGGAGCTGTTTTTT CASRPRGDTGELFF
TRBJ2-1 TRBD2 TRBV7-8 - TGTGCCAGCAGCGCAGGGACTAGCTCCTACAATGAGCAGTTCTTC CASSAGTSSYNEQFF
TRBJ2-6 - TRBV12-3/TRBV12-4 - TGTGCCAGCAGTTTCTCTGGGGCCAACGTCCTGACTTTC CASSFSGANVLTF
TRBJ1-2 - TRBV6-5 few TGTGCCAGCAGTTCCATCGAGGGCGGTGCCTATGGCTACACCTTC CASSSIEGGAYGYTF
TRBJ2-1 TRBD2 TRBV12-5 medium-sized TGTGCTAGTGCCGCCGGGGGGTTCGGCGATGAGCAGTTCTTC CASAAGGFGDEQFF